This paragraph reports one TCR beta chain. The entry originates in a study of cytomegalovirus exposure and HLA in healthy donors. Primers for the PCR totalled 60 Vbeta and 13 Jbeta. Repertoires were generated with immunoSEQ multiplex PCR, while TCRdb's copy carries only in-frame clones and drops some. The table shows about 130,000 clones, with over 70% occurring only once. This TCR derives from a middle-aged woman in good health and CMV-seropositive. Material: PBMCs.

DNA for the CDR3: TGTGCCAGCAGCCAGACTAGAGTAAGAGATACGCAGTATTTT. Translation: CASSQTRVRDTQYF. This rearrangement joins TRBV13 to TRBJ2-3, with D perhaps TRBD2 (6 bases). V was trimmed by 5 bases and J by 5 bases, leaving 14 bases between them. This CDR3 has 14 residues. In germline, CDR1 is PRHDT, CDR2 FYEKMQ (reference sequence).